Below, 18 T cell receptor beta chains from the same sample are listed, as sequenced in a study of T cells in Graves' hyperthyroidism and ophthalmopathy (dated by TCRdb to about 2019). Receptor amplification or capture employed multiplex PCR. Sequencing took place on an Illumina HiSeq 2000. Amplification of TCR beta CDR3 regions was carried out from RNA transcripts. The first round of RT-PCR for the TCR CDR3 was performed with the HTBI primer set and the Qiagen OneStep RT-PCR kit. TCRdb reanalyzed the raw reads on its own, using fastp at Q25 for trimming and MiXCR for clone calling, and kept in-frame beta chains. One record per CDR3 amino acid sequence lists the most common genes and DNA. The sample table lists roughly 380,000 distinct CDR3 sequences, roughly 15% of them with a count of one. Clones ranked in the top ten supply 5% to 6% of the sample. The material sequenced was blood. Receptor source: a woman younger than 35 with Graves' hyperthyroidism.

This clonotype was observed many times. The gene calls are TRBV20-1 and TRBJ1-5; TRBD1 agrees at 9 bases. The CDR3 runs to 15 residues. After removal of 0 bases from V and 7 bases from J, the junction contained 7 bases not matched to a gene. From germline, CDR1 is DFQATT and CDR2 SNEGSKA (reference sequence). CDR3 bases: TGCAGTGCTAGAGACCAACAGGGGGCGAGACAGCCCCAGCATTTT. It is translated as CSARDQQGARQPQHF.

This clonotype was recorded many times. V usage is TRBV29-1 and J usage is TRBJ2-1, with 11 bases aligning to TRBD2. The CDR3 has 13 amino acids. Germline V CDR1 and CDR2: SQVTM, ANQGSEA. V was clipped by 6 bases and J by 7 bases; unmatched bases: 5. In DNA form, the CDR3 reads TGCAGCGTCGGACTAGCGGGTTTGAATGAGCAGTTCTTC. Protein product: CSVGLAGLNEQFF.

This clonotype came up many times. The chain carries TRBV28 and TRBJ2-1; D may be TRBD2 (6 bases). V lost 5 bases, J lost 8 bases, and 31 bases lay in between. CDR1 MDHEN and CDR2 SYDVKM come from the germline V gene. This CDR3 contains 19 residues. CDR3 sequence: CASSKGIPSSVFSPDEQFF. CDR3 coding DNA: TGTGCCAGCAGTAAGGGGATACCATCTAGCGTGTTTTCCCCCGATGAGCAGTTCTTC.

On this clonotype: A much larger clone differs by one base, so this may be a read error. The chain combines TRBV20-1 with TRBJ1-1; D is unresolved. From germline, CDR1 is DFQATT and CDR2 SNEGSKA (reference sequence). Trimming took off 0 bases at V and 6 bases at J, with 14 bases between the two ends. The CDR3 extends over 14 amino acids. CDR3 bases: TGCAGTGCTAGAGAAGGGCCAGGCAACGCTGAAGCTTTCTTT. It encodes CSAREGPGNAEAFF.

This clonotype was found many times. The chain combines TRBV3-1 with TRBJ2-7; 8 bases are shared with TRBD1. The CDR3 contains 14 residues. CDR1 and CDR2 (germline): LGHDT, YNNKEL (reference sequence). Losses at the gene ends were 4 bases for V and 4 bases for J; bases not matched to a gene: 6. In nucleotides, the CDR3 is TGTGCCAGCAGCCGGACAGGGTGGACATACGAGCAGTACTTC. This sequence encodes CASSRTGWTYEQYF.

This clonotype was observed at least ten times. The chain employs TRBV4-1 and TRBJ2-7; 7 bases line up with TRBD1. CDR1 MGHRA and CDR2 YSYEKL come from the germline V gene. The CDR3 contains 15 residues. V lost 1 base, J lost 3 bases, and 6 bases stayed unmatched. The CDR3 nucleotides read TGCGCCAGCAGCCAAGGACAGGGCGCTTACTACGAGCAGTACTTC. This encodes CASSQGQGAYYEQYF.

In its sample, this clonotype was seen many times. The chain couples TRBV5-6 to TRBJ1-1; 7 nucleotides line up with TRBD1. Germline CDR1 SGHDT, CDR2 YYEEEE. The CDR3 is made up of 16 amino acids. Unmatched junction bases numbered 6, after V lost 1 base and J lost 0 bases. This CDR3 reads CASSLLGQSLNTEAFF. DNA of the CDR3: TGTGCCAGCAGCTTGTTGGGACAGAGCTTGAACACTGAAGCTTTCTTT. The entire variable domain, with the rest obtained from reference TRBV5-6 and TRBJ1-1, is as follows: DAGVTQSPTHLIKTRGQQVTLRCSPKSGHDTVSWYQQALGQGPQFIFQYYEEEERQRGNFPDRFSGHQFPNYSSELNVNALLLGDSALYLCASSLLGQSLNTEAFFGQGTRLTVV.

The chain is built from TRBV28 and TRBJ2-5; 14 nucleotides match TRBD2. The germline V gene encodes CDR1 MDHEN and CDR2 SYDVKM. There are 14 residues in the CDR3. V lost 7 bases and J lost 4; bases outside the gene matches: 2. This CDR3 is CASIGLAGGETQYF. The DNA for the CDR3 is TGTGCCAGCATAGGACTAGCGGGAGGAGAGACCCAGTACTTC.

V gene TRBV28 combines with J gene TRBJ2-3, with D perhaps TRBD1 or TRBD2 (5 bases each). V shed 6 bases and J shed 3 bases, with 16 bases lying between them. This CDR3 comprises 15 residues. Germline loops: CDR1 MDHEN, CDR2 SYDVKM. Written as DNA, the CDR3 is TGTGCCAGCAGGAATGAGGGCAGGGTTACAGATACGCAGTATTTT. Its protein product is CASRNEGRVTDTQYF.

This clonotype was observed at least ten times. V gene TRBV2 combines with J gene TRBJ2-7; D call uncertain. The germline V gene has CDR1 SNHLY and CDR2 FYNNEI. Trimming stripped 6 bases from V and 3 bases from J, with 15 bases between. The CDR3 loop spans 14 amino acids. The CDR3: CASRHTTVDYEQYF. The CDR3 DNA sequence: TGTGCCAGCAGGCACACGACCGTAGACTACGAGCAGTACTTC. The variable domain in full, with the rest retrieved from reference TRBV2 and TRBJ2-7, is EPEVTQTPSHQVTQMGQEVILRCVPISNHLYFYWYRQILGQKVEFLVSFYNNEISEKSEIFDDQFSVERPDGSNFTLKIRSTKLEDSAMYFCASRHTTVDYEQYFGPGTRLTVT.

A few counts support this clonotype. This chain connects TRBV11-3 to TRBJ1-5, with TRBD1 identical over 9 bases. Trimming removed 6 bases from V and 4 bases from J; junction bases left unmatched: 7. The CDR3 covers 15 residues. CDR1 SGHNT and CDR2 YENEEA come from the germline V gene. CDR3 coding DNA: TGTGCCAGCAGTTTTGTAGGACAGGGGAATCAGCCCCAGCATTTT. The encoded protein is CASSFVGQGNQPQHF. The full variable domain, its missing parts supplied by reference TRBV11-3 and TRBJ1-5, is EAGVVQSPRYKIIEKKQPVAFWCNPISGHNTLYWYLQNLGQGPELLIRYENEEAVDDSQLPKDRFSAERLKGVDSTLKIQPAELGDSAVYLCASSFVGQGNQPQHFGDGTRLSIL.

This clonotype was detected ten times or more. V and J are TRBV5-6 and TRBJ1-2, with D hard to call. The V end lost 4 bases, the J end lost 4 bases, and 11 bases lay between the germline ends. Germline CDR1 and CDR2: SGHDT and YYEEEE. The CDR3 totals 13 residues. The CDR3 loop reads CASSPIGPYGYTF. In DNA form, the CDR3 reads TGTGCCAGCAGCCCGATCGGACCCTATGGCTACACCTTC.

Details on this clonotype: A clone one base away is much larger, so this may be a read error. V and J are TRBV28 and TRBJ2-7; 7 bases are shared with TRBD1. The J segment lost 0 bases and the V segment lost 6 bases, leaving 5 bases of the junction unmatched. The CDR3 contains 14 residues. The germline gives CDR1 MDHEN, CDR2 SYDVKM. The CDR3 nucleotides are TGTGCCAGCAGGCTCAGGGGGTTCTCCTACGAGCAGTACTTC. It yields the protein CASRLRGFSYEQYF.

There are many counts of this clonotype. This sequence joins TRBV28 and TRBJ2-1; no definite D call. The CDR3 is 11 residues long. The V gene's germline CDR1 is MDHEN and CDR2 SYDVKM. Trimming pared 6 bases from V and 10 bases from J, leaving 10 bases between. DNA for the CDR3: TGTGCCAGCAGCTTGCTAGACGAGCAGTTCTTC. It yields the protein CASSLLDEQFF.

This clonotype has more than one count but fewer than ten. The chain has TRBV9 and TRBJ2-7; D call uncertain. The CDR3 is 14 residues long. Between the trimmed V and J ends, which lost 3 bases and 2 bases, there was a span of 12 bases. The V gene's germline CDR1 is SGDLS and CDR2 YYNGEE. CDR3 region: CASSASHVTYEQYF. The CDR3 region has the DNA TGTGCCAGCAGCGCCTCCCACGTTACCTACGAGCAGTACTTC.

This clonotype appeared many times. The rearrangement joins TRBV27 to TRBJ1-1, with D maybe TRBD1 (6 bases). There are 12 residues in the CDR3. V lost 3 bases to trimming and J lost 9 bases, with 11 bases between them. The germline gives CDR1 MNHEY, CDR2 SMNVEV (reference sequence). This CDR3 reads CASSLGGAQAFF. In DNA, the CDR3 is TGTGCCAGCAGTTTGGGGGGGGCCCAAGCTTTCTTT.

This clonotype came up many times. J is TRBJ2-1 and V is TRBV20-1; D remains ambiguous. The CDR3 sequence is 17 residues long. Germline V gives CDR1 DFQATT, CDR2 SNEGSKA (reference sequence). Trimming removed 4 bases from V and 4 bases from J, with 23 bases in between. The CDR3 region is CSATPEDGITLYNEQFF. The CDR3 bases are TGCAGTGCTACCCCTGAAGATGGAATCACTCTGTACAATGAGCAGTTCTTC.

There are a few counts of this clonotype. The gene calls are TRBV5-5 and TRBJ2-1; 8 bases align to TRBD1. J lost 8 bases, V lost 0 bases, and 7 bases had no gene match. Germline lookup yields CDR1 SGHKS and CDR2 YYEKEE (reference sequence). The CDR3 extends over 15 amino acids. The CDR3 region is CASSLEDREADEQFF. The CDR3 DNA reads TGTGCCAGCAGCTTGGAGGACAGGGAGGCCGATGAGCAGTTCTTC.